This TCR beta chain was recovered during a study of OX40 agonist ivuxolimab in advanced cancers. Some background on the complete study: The costimulatory receptor OX40 (CD134) was targeted by ivuxolimab, a fully human IgG2 agonistic monoclonal antibody. The point of sequencing TCRbeta in the periphery was to test whether ivuxolimab changed TCR sequence diversity and drove clonal T-cell expansion. Partial responses occurred in three dose-escalation patients, of whom one had hepatocellular carcinoma and two had cutaneous melanoma. The paper reports the monotherapy dose-escalation portion (N = 52 patients) of the phase I ivuxolimab trial. Of the 50 to 55 dose-escalation patients, hepatocellular carcinoma was present in 19, melanoma in approximately 15, renal cell carcinoma in 9 and head and neck cancer in 9. The dose-escalation cohort was 82.7% male with a mean age of approximately 60 years, ranging from about 23 to 85. Intravenous ivuxolimab was administered to patients every 2 weeks at six dose levels: 0.01, 0.1, 0.3, 1.5, 3 and 10 mg/kg. Prior anti-PD-1, anti-PD-L1 or anti-CTLA-4 therapy was permitted, and approximately 40% of dose-escalation patients had received checkpoint inhibitors. The paper's findings and limits, for the study overall: At doses from 0.1 to 3.0 mg/kg, clonal expansion was seen in both CD4+ and CD8+ blood T cells between baseline and week 6. After ivuxolimab, CD8+ T cells had more expanded clones than CD4+ T cells on average. Low levels of normalized T-cell clonal expansion were also seen in some patients who did not respond. The antigen specificity of the clonally expanded peripheral T cells was not determined. In the 0.1-3.0 mg/kg groups, partial responders were among the patients with the lowest normalized peripheral clonal expansion, particularly in CD8+ T cells.

Notes on this clone: The antigen this receptor binds is unknown. No base quality information exists; no much larger clone differs at one position.

The trial excluded patients who had a history of autoimmune disease or were on systemic immunosuppression. Peripheral blood for TCR sequencing was collected from all dose cohorts at baseline, on cycle 4 day 1, and on cycle 7 day 1. The samples were drawn from a first-in-human, open-label, multicenter phase I dose-escalation trial of ivuxolimab. The trial enrolled adults with locally advanced or metastatic head and neck squamous cell, hepatocellular, melanoma or renal cell carcinoma. Before TCR sequencing, CD4+ T cells and CD8+ T cells from peripheral blood were sorted into separate populations. Genomic DNA was isolated from the sorted cells so that the TCRbeta CDR3 region could be sequenced. The immunoSEQ Assay was used for sequencing of TCRbeta CDR3 regions. Sourced from immuneACCESS, this table was stored by TCRdb with only in-frame sequences that have V and J called. A share of the clones is absent; for the studies checked, an unresolved V gene accounts for under half, and the remainder has no known explanation. Across this sample there are about 42,000 clones, with 85% to 90% seen only once. The ten top clones hold 20% to 25% of the sample.

Based on the germline V gene, the CDR1 and CDR2 sequences are SQVTM and ANQGSEA. V trim: 8 bases; J trim: 1 base; unmatched bases: 5. The CDR3 goes from the cysteine to the phenylalanine over 12 residues. This entry keeps only the CDR3 DNA: 36 bases, framed from base 1. This clonotype was obtained from an adult with an advanced solid tumor such as melanoma, head and neck, liver or kidney cancer. Rearrangement joined TRBV29-1 to TRBJ2-7; a stretch of 7 junction bases matches TRBD1. Specimen: CD4+ or CD8+ T cells sorted from blood, collected in a trial of the OX40 agonist ivuxolimab. For the CDR3, the sequence is CSSMTGSYEQYF. The bases read TGCAGCTCGATGACAGGGTCCTACGAGCAGTACTTC.